This T cell receptor beta chain was captured in a study of T cells in tuberculosis. The overall study: Sequenced TCRs come from CD1B-GMM tetramer-binding T cells.

The method was immunoSEQ multiplex PCR; TCRdb's version includes in-frame clones alone and lacks a portion of them. The data show some 34,000 clones, roughly 90% seen once. Each donor contributed about 100,000 T cells on average, unsorted. The CDR3 is made up of 14 amino acids. From germline, CDR1 is SEHNR and CDR2 FQNEAQ (reference sequence). After removal of 5 bases from V and 4 bases from J, the junction contained 4 bases not matched to a gene. Comment on this clone: Its antigen is still unknown.

Findings and limits, study-wide: Active tuberculosis alpha repertoires lay closer to GMM-specific TCRs than controls'. The TCR-beta difference was not significant; alpha differences partly reflected length.

The sequenced material came from PBMCs. The chain recombines TRBV7-9 with TRBJ2-7; 11 bases map to TRBD1. This clonotype originated in a donor aged 5 to 30 with latent tuberculosis or without tuberculosis infection. Some clones in this sample may be carry-over from other donors' samples. CDR3: CASSLGQGAYEQYF. In DNA, the CDR3 is TGTGCCAGCAGCCTAGGACAGGGGGCTTACGAGCAGTACTTC.